The next 30 T cell receptor beta chains were all read from a single sample in a study of vaccination effects on CD4 cells after COVID-19. TCRdb keeps only in-frame clones here, not all; method: immunoSEQ multiplex PCR. The sample consists of 50,000 to 70,000 clones, approximately 72% of them appearing once. After less than 11 days in culture, the CD4+ T cells were isolated. Their specific antigens are unknown. Sequencing was performed on CD4+ T cells from PBMCs cultured without peptide, taken before COVID-19 vaccination. The receptors derive from a human donor who had a prior SARS-CoV-2 infection.

The chain joins TRBV11-3 to TRBJ2-1; D possibly matches TRBD1 or TRBD2 (5 bases each). V was shortened by 2 bases and J by 4 bases, with 9 bases between the two germline ends. The CDR3 spans 14 residues. CDR1 is SGHNT, CDR2 YENEEA, per germline. CDR3 protein: CASSLIGGYNEQFF. CDR3 coding DNA: TGTGCCAGCAGCTTAATTGGGGGATACAATGAGCAGTTCTTC.

This clone was seen a few times. The J gene is TRBJ1-5, the V gene TRBV7-9; 10 bases align to TRBD1. The germline V gene has CDR1 SEHNR and CDR2 FQNEAQ (reference sequence). CDR3 length: 14 amino acids. V trimming: 3 bases; J trimming: 5 bases; junction bases outside the gene matches: 1. The DNA for the CDR3 is TGTGCCAGCAGCTTCGGGACAGGGGATCAGCCCCAGCATTTT. This translates into CASSFGTGDQPQHF.

Written as DNA, the CDR3 is TGTGCCAGCCAACTTGACATAGGGGGCCAAGAGACCCAGTACTTC. Its translation is CASQLDIGGQETQYF. The chain links TRBV18 to TRBJ2-5; D is perhaps TRBD1 (6 bases). V gave up 8 bases and J gave up 1 base, with 17 bases separating them. Germline V gives CDR1 KGHSH, CDR2 LQKENI. The CDR3 has 15 residues.

This sequence joins TRBV5-6 and TRBJ1-1; perhaps TRBD1 as D (6 bases). Trimming shortened V by 0 bases and J by 4 bases, and 13 bases separated the two germline ends. CDR1 is SGHDT, CDR2 YYEEEE, per germline. The CDR3 contains 15 residues. The chain's CDR3 is CASSLVGGMGTEAFF. The CDR3 DNA reads as TGTGCCAGCAGCTTGGTGGGGGGCATGGGCACTGAAGCTTTCTTT.

The chain recombines TRBV5-1 with TRBJ2-1; no firm D call. This CDR3 has 14 amino acids. The germline V gene encodes CDR1 SGHRS and CDR2 YFSETQ. V was pared by 0 bases and J by 2 bases, with 6 bases between. This CDR3 is CASSLGLTYNEQFF. DNA of the CDR3: TGCGCCAGCAGCTTGGGATTAACCTACAATGAGCAGTTCTTC.

The chain has TRBV18 and TRBJ2-1; D is uncertain. This CDR3 region has 17 residues. The V gene's germline CDR1 is KGHSH and CDR2 LQKENI. Deletions cut 2 bases from V and 5 bases from J, with 19 bases between. For the CDR3, the DNA is TGTGCCAGCTCACCATTGTACAGCAACCTACATGACAATGAGCAGTTCTTC. It encodes CASSPLYSNLHDNEQFF.

V gene TRBV5-4 combines with J gene TRBJ1-2; possibly TRBD1 for D (6 bases). CDR3 length equals 15 residues. Per the germline V gene, CDR1 is SGHNT and CDR2 is YYREEE (reference sequence). Trimming cost V 1 base and J 2 bases, with 12 bases left between them. CDR3: CASSLSATGNYGYTF. The CDR3 DNA sequence: TGTGCCAGCAGCTTGAGTGCCACAGGGAACTATGGCTACACCTTC.

The rearrangement uses TRBV19 and TRBJ2-7; 10 positions agree with TRBD1. Germline loops: CDR1 LNHDA, CDR2 SQIVND (reference sequence). Unmatched junction bases numbered 6, after V lost 1 base and J lost 3 bases. The CDR3 runs to 16 residues. The CDR3: CASSIAGTGENYEQYF. The CDR3 nucleotides are TGTGCCAGTAGTATAGCTGGGACAGGGGAAAACTACGAGCAGTACTTC. Full variable domain (missing parts from reference TRBV19 and TRBJ2-7): DGGITQSPKYLFRKEGQNVTLSCEQNLNHDAMYWYRQDPGQGLRLIYYSQIVNDFQKGDIAEGYSVSREKKESFPLTVTSAQKNPTAFYLCASSIAGTGENYEQYFGPGTRLTVT.

J is TRBJ1-1 and V is TRBV29-1; no firm D call. Germline V gives CDR1 SQVTM, CDR2 ANQGSEA. Deletions cut 5 bases from V and 4 bases from J, with 14 bases between. This CDR3 region has 13 residues. The CDR3 region has the DNA TGCAGCGTTCAAAGGACCGAGGTCACTGAAGCTTTCTTT. Residues: CSVQRTEVTEAFF.

The rearrangement links TRBV2 to TRBJ1-5; tentative D call: TRBD1 (5 bases). CDR3 length equals 13 residues. V lost 6 bases and J 5 bases, leaving 11 bases between the germline ends. Germline V gene sequence: CDR1 SNHLY, CDR2 FYNNEI. CDR3 in amino acids: CASSDDRDQPQHF. For the CDR3, the DNA is TGTGCCAGCAGCGACGACAGAGATCAGCCCCAGCATTTT. The whole variable domain, filled in from reference TRBV2 and TRBJ1-5, reads EPEVTQTPSHQVTQMGQEVILRCVPISNHLYFYWYRQILGQKVEFLVSFYNNEISEKSEIFDDQFSVERPDGSNFTLKIRSTKLEDSAMYFCASSDDRDQPQHFGDGTRLSIL.

The chain has TRBV7-3 and TRBJ1-6; 7 positions match TRBD1. This CDR3 spans 14 amino acids. Losses at the gene ends were 3 bases for V and 7 bases for J; bases not matched to a gene: 3. The germline gives CDR1 SGHTA, CDR2 FQGTGA. The CDR3 DNA is TGTGCCAGCAGCTTTGGGACAGCAAATTCACCCCTCCACTTT. It specifies CASSFGTANSPLHF. Complete variable domain (other parts from reference TRBV7-3 and TRBJ1-6): GAGVSQTPSNKVTEKGKYVELRCDPISGHTALYWYRQSLGQGPEFLIYFQGTGAADDSGLPNDRFFAVRPEGSVSTLKIQRTERGDSAVYLCASSFGTANSPLHFGNGTRLTVT.

The chain employs TRBV2 and TRBJ2-5; 14 bases match TRBD2. V gave up 6 bases and J gave up 5 bases; unmatched junction bases: 11. This CDR3 has 17 amino acids. Germline-derived CDR1 and CDR2 are SNHLY and FYNNEI. Written as DNA, the CDR3 is TGTGCCAGCAGAAGAGGGACTAGCGGGGGAGTTGGGGAGACCCAGTACTTC. It specifies CASRRGTSGGVGETQYF.

In its sample, this clone was seen a few times. The chain links TRBV3-1 (or the pseudogene TRBV3-2) to TRBJ2-1; 14 positions agree with TRBD2. Looked up from germline, CDR1 is LGHDT and CDR2 is YNNKEL (reference sequence). J lost 7 bases, V lost 1 base, and 3 bases had no gene match. This CDR3 has 16 residues. Here the CDR3 reads CASSQVGTSGSNEQFF. In DNA, the CDR3 is TGTGCCAGCAGCCAAGTGGGGACTAGCGGGAGTAATGAGCAGTTCTTC.

This chain uses TRBV27 with TRBJ2-7; D is perhaps TRBD2 (6 bases). The CDR3 extends over 13 amino acids. Trimming removed 6 bases from V and 2 bases from J, with 11 bases in between. Germline V lookup: CDR1 MNHEY, CDR2 SMNVEV (reference sequence). The CDR3 loop reads CASSSPGAYEQYF. In DNA, the CDR3 is TGTGCCAGCAGCTCGCCGGGGGCCTACGAGCAGTACTTC.

This chain connects TRBV28 to TRBJ2-7; possibly TRBD2 for D (5 bases). The length of the CDR3 is 14 residues. CDR1 and CDR2 from the germline V gene are MDHEN and SYDVKM. Trimming left V 5 bases short and J 3 bases short, with 14 bases between. Written as DNA, the CDR3 is TGTGCCAGCAGTGTCTCCAAGGCGGGCTACGAGCAGTACTTC. Protein product: CASSVSKAGYEQYF. Full variable domain (missing parts from reference TRBV28 and TRBJ2-7): DVKVTQSSRYLVKRTGEKVFLECVQDMDHENMFWYRQDPGLGLRLIYFSYDVKMKEKGDIPEGYSVSREKKERFSLILESASTNQTSMYLCASSVSKAGYEQYFGPGTRLTVT.

This clone was found a few times. The rearrangement joins TRBV14 to TRBJ2-7, with 9 bases fitting TRBD2. Per germline, CDR1 SGHDN and CDR2 FVKESK. The V segment lost 0 bases and the J segment 7 bases; nucleotides outside the gene matches: 10. CDR3 length: 16 residues. CDR3 in DNA: TGTGCCAGCAGCCAAGAAGTGGGGACTAGCAGATTAGAGCAGTACTTC. This gives the protein CASSQEVGTSRLEQYF.

This clone was picked up a small number of times. This sample also contains other DNA sequences that code for the same CDR3. The chain carries TRBV10-3 and TRBJ2-7; no clear D. Deletions cut 0 bases from V and 4 bases from J, with 4 bases between. Germline V gives CDR1 ENHRY, CDR2 SYGVKD. The CDR3 has 12 residues. CDR3 bases: TGTGCCATCAGTGAGTCCCGATACGAGCAGTACTTC. It specifies CAISESRYEQYF.

The J gene is TRBJ2-3, the V gene TRBV7-2; 8 bases agree with TRBD1. Germline loops: CDR1 SGHTA, CDR2 FQGNSA. V was pared by 4 bases and J by 6 bases, with 6 bases of the junction left unmatched. The CDR3 sequence is 14 residues long. In DNA, the CDR3 is TGTGCCAGCAGCTCCCGGACAGGGCAGGATACGCAGTATTTT. Its translation is CASSSRTGQDTQYF.

The chain links TRBV29-1 to TRBJ2-6; D tentatively reads TRBD1 or TRBD2 (5 bases each). The germline V gene has CDR1 SQVTM and CDR2 ANQGSEA. V shed 1 base and J shed 2 bases, with 6 bases lying between them. The length of the CDR3 is 14 residues. The CDR3 DNA follows: TGCAGCGTTGAAGGGGGGACTGGGGCCAACGTCCTGACTTTC. Translating gives CSVEGGTGANVLTF.

The rearrangement joins TRBV5-1 to TRBJ2-7; D is undetermined. CDR1 and CDR2 (germline): SGHRS, YFSETQ. The CDR3 sequence is 13 residues long. Trimming removed 0 bases from V and 3 bases from J, with 7 bases in between. CDR3 protein: CASSLAGVYEQYF. For the CDR3, the DNA is TGCGCCAGCAGCTTGGCCGGCGTCTACGAGCAGTACTTC.

The V gene is TRBV4-2, the J gene TRBJ1-2; 7 bases line up with TRBD1. CDR1 and CDR2 from the germline V gene are LGHNA and YNFKEQ. V was clipped by 4 bases and J by 3 bases; unmatched bases: 8. The CDR3 is made up of 15 amino acids. DNA for the CDR3: TGTGCCAGCAGCCCAGACAGGGATCGGGACTATGGCTACACCTTC. It translates to CASSPDRDRDYGYTF.

This clone was detected a few times. J is TRBJ2-2 and V is TRBV10-1; 7 bases map to TRBD2. Germline CDR1 is WNHNN and CDR2 is SYGVQD (reference sequence). The CDR3 totals 14 residues. V dropped 4 bases and J dropped 6; count of bases not matched to a gene: 5. CDR3 coding DNA: TGCGCCAGCAGTGGGGGGGGAAGGTCCGGGGAGCTGTTTTTT. Amino acids: CASSGGGRSGELFF.

The chain is built from TRBV11-3 and TRBJ2-1; 9 bases are a match to TRBD2. Germline CDR1 and CDR2: SGHNT and YENEEA. V trimming: 3 bases; J trimming: 8 bases; junction bases outside the gene matches: 23. The CDR3 consists of 20 residues. CDR3 sequence: CASSLFPKTSGGAWSYEQFF. In nucleotides, the CDR3 is TGTGCCAGCAGCTTGTTCCCCAAGACTAGCGGAGGGGCCTGGTCATATGAGCAGTTCTTC.

The chain uses TRBV2 and TRBJ2-5, with D possibly being TRBD2 (6 bases). The CDR3 consists of 12 residues. Trimming shortened V by 7 bases and J by 4 bases, and 10 bases separated the two germline ends. Per the germline V gene, CDR1 is SNHLY and CDR2 is FYNNEI. The CDR3 reads CASTGESETQYF. CDR3 in DNA: TGTGCCAGCACGGGGGAATCAGAGACCCAGTACTTC.

The genes are TRBV2 and TRBJ2-4, with unresolved D. Germline CDR1 and CDR2: SNHLY and FYNNEI. V dropped 7 bases and J dropped 0 bases, with 7 bases sitting between them. CDR3 length equals 13 residues. DNA for the CDR3: TGTGCCAGCAAAGAGCTAGCCAAAAACATTCAGTACTTC. This gives the protein CASKELAKNIQYF.

The V call is TRBV7-9, the J call TRBJ2-5; D possibly uses TRBD1 or TRBD2 (6 bases each). The CDR3 contains 14 residues. V was cut by 6 bases and J by 1 base, with 12 bases left in between. CDR1 is SEHNR and CDR2 is FQNEAQ in the germline V gene (reference sequence). The CDR3 spells CASSRGATQETQYF. CDR3 bases: TGTGCCAGCAGTAGGGGGGCGACCCAAGAGACCCAGTACTTC.

This chain uses TRBV5-4 with TRBJ2-3, with 10 nucleotides matching TRBD2. Germline CDR1 reads SGHNT; CDR2 reads YYREEE (reference sequence). The CDR3 spans 16 residues. The V segment lost 4 bases and the J segment 6 bases; nucleotides outside the gene matches: 11. CDR3 bases: TGTGCCAGCAGCCTAGTAGCGGGGGGAGTTAGCGATACGCAGTATTTT. Translated, it gives CASSLVAGGVSDTQYF.

This clone was found once. The chain joins TRBV9 to TRBJ2-7, with a tentative D call TRBD2 (7 bases). V lost 0 bases and J lost 3, with 13 bases in between. Germline V gives CDR1 SGDLS, CDR2 YYNGEE. This CDR3 spans 15 amino acids. The CDR3 spells CASSVASGQSYEQYF. The CDR3 DNA follows: TGTGCCAGCAGCGTAGCTAGCGGACAGAGCTACGAGCAGTACTTC.

CDR3 protein: CASSFSGGGGDPEAFF. CDR3 coding DNA: TGTGCCAGCAGTTTCTCGGGGGGGGGCGGGGACCCTGAAGCTTTCTTT. The genes are TRBV27 and TRBJ1-1; perhaps TRBD1 as D (6 bases). This CDR3 comprises 16 residues. CDR1 and CDR2 from the germline V gene are MNHEY and SMNVEV (reference sequence). Trimming removed 3 bases at V and 6 bases at J, with 20 bases between.

This clone was counted only a few times. The rearrangement joins TRBV2 to TRBJ2-3, with D perhaps given as TRBD1 or TRBD2 (6 bases each). Trimming stripped 3 bases from V and 0 bases from J, with 13 bases between. The germline CDR1 and CDR2 sequences are SNHLY and FYNNEI. The CDR3 extends over 16 amino acids. CDR3 sequence reads: CASSDSPGGSTDTQYF. Written as DNA, the CDR3 is TGTGCCAGCAGTGATAGTCCCGGGGGCAGCACAGATACGCAGTATTTT.